This T cell receptor (beta chain) was profiled in a study of blood T cell repertoires in COVID-19. The repertoire was sequenced with immunoSEQ multiplex PCR; TCRdb's copy has only in-frame clones and lacks some. The sample has under 250,000 clones, roughly four fifths seen once; the top ten hold 2.5% to 3%. Trimming took 2 bases from V and 8 from J, leaving 19 bases between them. Looked up from germline, CDR1 is SGHVS and CDR2 is FNYEAQ. The CDR3 is made up of 16 amino acids. The chain couples TRBV7-6 to TRBJ2-1; D may be TRBD1 (5 bases). The clonotype comes from a woman between 40 and 50 years old with active or convalescent COVID-19. Sequencing used peripheral blood. The CDR3 is CASSLSRSRVSHEQFF. CDR3 nucleotide sequence: TGTGCCAGCAGCTTATCTCGTTCCAGGGTATCACATGAGCAGTTCTTC.